This TCR beta chain was recorded in a study of cytomegalovirus exposure and HLA in healthy donors (dated by TCRdb to about 2017). General notes on the study: An earlier analysis of 587 of the donors reported 276 Gb of sequence data and roughly 120 million unique TCR beta sequences obtained from some 170 million T cells. The T cell repertoires of under 750 subjects were profiled by immunosequencing and related to cytomegalovirus serostatus. A later analysis re-analyzed previously published TCR beta repertoires from 666 donors and added high-resolution HLA genotyping to study TCR occurrence patterns. HLA typing included class I and class II loci at four-digit resolution. In an earlier analysis of roughly 580 of the donors, high-throughput TCR beta sequencing was used to judge whether each TCR beta V gene segment behaved as functional or pseudogenic. Across around 400 genotyped donors of the cohort, an average of approximately 200,000 unique TCR beta nucleotide sequences per donor were sequenced, and around 19% of those sequences were non-productive. Of the roughly 400 genotyped donors, approximately 83% fell in the genetic ancestry cluster associated with self-reported Caucasian donors. Five DR-DQ haplotypes were handled as single units for association and clustering, since linkage in the cohort was strong. The number of donors typed differed by locus, with roughly 620-630 for A, B, C, DRB1 and DQB1, roughly 520 for DQA1, 600 to 610 for DPA1, and some 440 for DPB1. Besides the first cohort of 666 subjects, a separate validation cohort made up of roughly 120 different subjects was used. The study aimed to test whether signatures of past pathogen exposure could be identified by cataloging public T cell receptors. To predict cytomegalovirus infection status, the study brought together high-throughput TCR immunosequencing, statistical association of individual TCRs with disease status, and machine learning. An early release covering roughly 600 HLA-typed donors comprised approximately 300 gigabases of sequencing data and about 90 million unique TCR sequences. Genome-wide SNP genotypes for about 65% of the roughly 670 donors were used in a later genetic analysis, which treated that subset as a discovery cohort. Alongside the repertoire data, information on donor age, sex, ethnicity and CMV serostatus was compiled. All discovery cohort repertoires had been generated using a single sequencing platform. Rather than drawing on any new phenotypic data, the later analysis identified candidate immune exposures from TCR beta sequences and the way those sequences occurred across donors. Paper-wide results and their limitations: In an earlier analysis of some 500 of the donors, most TCR beta V segments appeared in productive rearrangements about 87% or about 30% of the time, broadly matching IMGT annotations. Presence/absence analyses assumed roughly uniform sequencing depth across donors, an assumption that may not hold. In a later genetic analysis, fewer N-insertions in productive TCRs were reported among donors in an Asian-associated ancestry cluster than the roughly 670-donor mean. The only immune exposure information available for the cohort was CMV serostatus. Assigning TCR associations to individual alleles was difficult when HLA alleles, especially DR and DQ, strongly co-occurred. While some public TCRs were present in many individuals, most TCR sequences turned up only very rarely across donors. In a later analysis, most CMV-associated TCR beta chains were found to appear HLA-restricted, with HLA associations seemingly driven largely by CMV exposure. A further reported finding was that TCR beta sequences accurately predicted the HLA-A and HLA-B alleles for most subjects in the first cohort. Correlated functional status among segregating V segments might be attributable to linkage disequilibrium, but an unknown experimental factor could not be ruled out. The classifier was reported to diagnose cytomegalovirus status with high specificity and sensitivity in both the original and validation cohorts. It was suggested by the authors that the approach could potentially be generalized to other disease states and immunological phenotypes. In the study, 164 TCR beta chains were listed as associated with cytomegalovirus. Some IMGT-functional V segments, including TRBV6-2 and TRBV6-3, could not be told apart with the 87-base-pair reads, so those segments were excluded. A later analysis found that TCR association rates varied across HLA loci, with DRB1 alleles showing the most associated TCRs and HLA-C alleles the fewest. In a later analysis, more than 15,000 TCR beta sequences were associated with specific HLA alleles at a false discovery rate of 0.05. A group of highly shared sequence variants was considered likely to be a technical artifact of the sequencing pipeline. Because counts were too low, about 17 rarely observed V segments, including chromosome 9 orphons, were excluded from the earlier analysis of several hundred of the donors. Because HLA typing was unavailable for some donors at each locus, only the typed subset was used in association tests. Compared with equally common non-associated chains, HLA-associated TCR beta chains in a later analysis were more clonally expanded and had lower generation probabilities. In vitro tests confirmed that three of the cytomegalovirus-associated TCR beta chains recognize cytomegalovirus antigens. V-gene and J-gene trimming of TCR beta chains was associated with a missense DCLRE1C variant in a later genetic analysis, and the association was replicated in an independent cohort. In this cohort, only TCR beta chains were sequenced, and detectable features were limited by the absence of alpha or paired-chain data. A later analysis reported that several top co-occurrence clusters appeared linked to parvovirus B19, influenza, CMV and Epstein-Barr virus.

Library prep was done by the immunoSEQ multiplex PCR assay. For the multiplex PCR, a mixture combining 60 forward primers for TCR Vbeta segments and 13 reverse primers for TCR Jbeta segments was used. The CDR3 region of rearranged TCR beta genes was amplified from genomic DNA with a multiplex PCR assay. The Illumina HiSeq System was used to sequence the amplified TCR beta libraries as 87-base-pair reads. On the authors' methods: Across the 670 or so repertoires, a later analysis counted roughly 77 million unique TCR beta chains, 8.5 million to 12 million of which were shared by at least two donors. To remove PCR and sequencing errors, raw reads were error-corrected and collapsed into unique sequences using a nearest-neighbor algorithm that merged closely related sequences. Alignment of CDR3 sequences to IMGT reference sequences was used to assign V, D and J gene segments. Each retained sequence needed at least a six-nucleotide match to both a V gene segment and a J gene segment. A rearrangement counted as productive if the CDR3 had no stop codons and remained in frame with V and J, and every other rearrangement counted as non-productive. Following IMGT convention, CDR3 was defined as the stretch from the second conserved V-encoded cysteine to the conserved J-encoded phenylalanine. Sequences without an unambiguous match to a single V gene segment were excluded from the earlier analysis of 450 to 750 of the donors. In an earlier analysis of approximately 610 of the donors, V segments were called functional above 56.7% productive rearrangements and were called segregating when the between-donor standard deviation exceeded 5%. To diagnose cytomegalovirus status from the catalog of TCR beta chain sequences, a statistical classification framework was built. In a later analysis, TCR nucleotide sequences were compared against IMGT/GENE-DB human TR gene sequences so that V and J genes could be assigned. A later analysis assigned CDR3 sequences and most-parsimonious VDJ recombination scenarios with the TCRdist pipeline. In a later analysis, each TCR beta chain was defined by its CDR3 amino acid sequence together with its V-gene family, and reads without a unique V-gene family were excluded. In a later analysis, around 650 highly shared, low-generation-probability nucleotide sequences were removed to address suspected cross-contamination and a sequencing artifact. In a later analysis, a clonal expansion index for each public chain was calculated from normalized within-repertoire ranks of inferred template counts. A later analysis computed generation probabilities with a VDJ recombination model fitted to out-of-frame rearrangements, and checked the results against IGoR. In a later analysis, hypergeometric tests were used to score TCR-TCR, TCR-HLA and TCR-CMV co-occurrence, with a repertoire-size bias correction applied to TCR pairs. False discovery rates were estimated in a later analysis by permuting HLA or CMV assignments 20 times. A later analysis grouped co-occurring TCRs with DBSCAN, adding TCRdist sequence similarity when clustering within HLA-allele-positive subsets. Repertoires with fewer than 30,000 or more than 120,000 public chains, plus five repertoires with anomalous nucleotide sharing, were excluded from co-occurrence clustering. The clones in this table, taken by TCRdb from immuneACCESS, are in-frame only. Not every clone is retained; where verified, under half of the shortfall comes from an unresolved V gene, and the cause of the rest is unknown. V, J and clone size are those of that table, while D and trimming were read from the DNA. The sample records 150,000 to 200,000 clones, roughly 80% of which are singletons. The ten largest clones add up to 1.7% of the sample.

This clone was counted only a few times. Which antigen it targets is not known. Base qualities were left out, and no much larger clone turns up one base away. The cohort consisted of fewer than 700 healthy bone marrow donors. At the time of sampling, all cohort members were nominally healthy, though unrecorded immune exposures were likely present. The donor was CMV seronegative and belonged to the group of over 350 seronegative cohort members. A peripheral blood sample was collected from each donor, and TCR beta sequencing was performed on peripheral blood mononuclear cells. Genomic DNA was extracted from the blood cell samples with the Qiagen DNeasy Blood Extraction Kit. The CDR3, cysteine through phenylalanine, is 15 amino acids long. Only the CDR3 portion is preserved as DNA: 45 bases, with reading frame beginning at the first base. A distance of 14 bases separates the germline ends of V and J, which lose 2 bases and 5 bases respectively. CDR1 is given as KGHSH and CDR2 as LQKENI, both from the germline V gene.

The chain links TRBV18 with TRBJ2-3; 5 matching bases give a weak D call of TRBD1. The sequence derives from a young woman in good health and CMV-seronegative. Sequenced input: PBMCs. The CDR3 has the sequence CASSPIQGRVDTQYF. The DNA sequence is given as TGTGCCAGCTCACCAATCCAGGGAAGAGTAGATACGCAGTATTTT.